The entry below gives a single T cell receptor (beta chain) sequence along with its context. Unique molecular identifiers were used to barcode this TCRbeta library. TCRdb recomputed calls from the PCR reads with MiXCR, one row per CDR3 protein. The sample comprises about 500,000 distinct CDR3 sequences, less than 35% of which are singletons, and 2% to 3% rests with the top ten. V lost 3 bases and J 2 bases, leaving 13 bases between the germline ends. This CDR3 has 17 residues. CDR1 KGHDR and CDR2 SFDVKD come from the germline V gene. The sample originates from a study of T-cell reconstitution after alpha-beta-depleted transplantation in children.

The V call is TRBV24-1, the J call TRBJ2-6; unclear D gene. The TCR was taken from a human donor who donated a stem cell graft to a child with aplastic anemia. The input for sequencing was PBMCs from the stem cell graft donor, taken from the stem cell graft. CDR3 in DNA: TGTGCCACCAGTGATGCTGTTCTTGGGACTGGGGCCAACGTCCTGACTTTC. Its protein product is CATSDAVLGTGANVLTF.